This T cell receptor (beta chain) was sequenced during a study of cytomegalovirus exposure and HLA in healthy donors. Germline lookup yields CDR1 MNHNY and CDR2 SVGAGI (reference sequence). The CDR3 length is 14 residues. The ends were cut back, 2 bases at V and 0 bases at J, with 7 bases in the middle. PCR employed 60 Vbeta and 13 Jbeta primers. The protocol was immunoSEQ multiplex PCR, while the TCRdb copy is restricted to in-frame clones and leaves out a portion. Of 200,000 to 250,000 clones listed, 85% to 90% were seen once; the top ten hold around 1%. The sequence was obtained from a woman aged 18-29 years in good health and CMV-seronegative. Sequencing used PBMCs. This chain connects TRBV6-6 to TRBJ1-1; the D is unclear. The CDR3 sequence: CASSYNGLNTEAFF. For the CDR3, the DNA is TGTGCCAGCAGTTACAACGGGTTGAACACTGAAGCTTTCTTT.